This T cell receptor beta chain came from a study of T cells in Graves' hyperthyroidism and ophthalmopathy. The V gene end was trimmed by 3 bases and the J gene end by 9 bases; junction bases not matched to a gene: 4. Germline V gives CDR1 SQVTM, CDR2 ANQGSEA. The CDR3 is made up of 13 amino acids. Researchers amplified the TCR beta CDR3 regions from RNA transcripts. The TCR CDR3 was amplified in a first-round RT-PCR using the HTBI primer set. TCRdb independently ran MiXCR on the multiplex PCR reads; one entry per CDR3 protein. Altogether around 250,000 distinct CDR3 sequences are present, less than 15% being singletons, with the ten largest covering roughly 13%. Whole-study results and caveats: Stable hyperthyroidism was told apart from ophthalmopathy by a model built on 13 V-J features.

This clonotype came up a few times. Its cognate antigen is unknown. Sequenced sample: blood. The TCR was taken from a woman aged 40 to 49 with Graves' hyperthyroidism that later progressed to Graves' ophthalmopathy. This chain uses TRBV29-1 with TRBJ2-1, with 11 bases that match TRBD1. The DNA for the CDR3 is TGCAGCGTTGAGGGACAGGGGGTGGTTGAGCAGTTCTTC. Translated, it gives CSVEGQGVVEQFF.